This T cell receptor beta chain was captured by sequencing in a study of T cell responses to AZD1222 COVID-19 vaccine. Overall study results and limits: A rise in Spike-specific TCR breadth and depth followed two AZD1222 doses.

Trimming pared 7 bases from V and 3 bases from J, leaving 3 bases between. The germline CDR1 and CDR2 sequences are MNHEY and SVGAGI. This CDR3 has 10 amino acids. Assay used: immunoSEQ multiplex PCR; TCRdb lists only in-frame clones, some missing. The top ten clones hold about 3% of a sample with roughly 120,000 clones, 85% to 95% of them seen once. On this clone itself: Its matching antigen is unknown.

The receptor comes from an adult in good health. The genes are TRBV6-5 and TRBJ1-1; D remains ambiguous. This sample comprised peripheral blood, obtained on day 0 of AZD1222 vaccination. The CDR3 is CASTDTEAFF. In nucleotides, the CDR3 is TGTGCCAGCACTGACACTGAAGCTTTCTTT.